This TCR beta chain was obtained from a study of cytomegalovirus exposure and HLA in healthy donors. Note on this clone: Antigen unknown.

At the time of sampling, donors were nominally healthy, though unrecorded immune exposures were likely. General study results and limits: In an earlier analysis, most TCR beta V segments were productive about 87% or about 30% of the time. Some public TCRs appeared in many individuals, while most sequences were rare. V- and J-gene trimming in TCR beta was tied to a missense DCLRE1C variant by an analysis performed later.

Amplification used 60 Vbeta primers and 13 Jbeta primers. Only in-frame clones appear in the TCRdb table, and some are missing; sequencing was by immunoSEQ multiplex PCR. This table has about 73,000 clones, 60% to 85% appearing once. The sequencing input was PBMCs. This receptor was identified in a man aged 65-85 years in good health and CMV-seronegative.

The CDR3, as DNA: TGTGCCAGTAGTACCCCCGGGGGGGGCTATGGCTACACCTTC. Translating gives CASSTPGGGYGYTF. The chain uses TRBV19 and TRBJ1-2, with D maybe TRBD1 (5 bases). Germline loops: CDR1 LNHDA, CDR2 SQIVND (reference sequence). This CDR3 has 14 residues. V shed 4 bases and J shed 4 bases, with 13 bases lying between them. Complete variable domain (other parts from reference TRBV19 and TRBJ1-2): DGGITQSPKYLFRKEGQNVTLSCEQNLNHDAMYWYRQDPGQGLRLIYYSQIVNDFQKGDIAEGYSVSREKKESFPLTVTSAQKNPTAFYLCASSTPGGGYGYTFGSGTRLTVV.